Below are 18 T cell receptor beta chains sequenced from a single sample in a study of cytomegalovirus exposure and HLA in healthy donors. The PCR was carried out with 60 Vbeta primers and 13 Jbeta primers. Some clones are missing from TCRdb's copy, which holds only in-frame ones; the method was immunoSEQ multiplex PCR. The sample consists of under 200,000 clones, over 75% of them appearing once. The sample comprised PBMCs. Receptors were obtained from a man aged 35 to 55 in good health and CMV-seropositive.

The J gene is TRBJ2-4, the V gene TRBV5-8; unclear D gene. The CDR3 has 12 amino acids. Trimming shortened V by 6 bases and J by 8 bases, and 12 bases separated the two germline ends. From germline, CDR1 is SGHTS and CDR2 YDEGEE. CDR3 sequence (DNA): TGTGCCAGCAACCAAGAGAGTTACATTCAGTACTTC. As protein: CASNQESYIQYF.

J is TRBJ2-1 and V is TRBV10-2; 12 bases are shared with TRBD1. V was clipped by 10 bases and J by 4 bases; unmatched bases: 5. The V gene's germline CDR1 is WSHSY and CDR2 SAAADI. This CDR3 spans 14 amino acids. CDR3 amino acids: CATTGQGAYNEQFF. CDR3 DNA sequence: TGCGCCACTACGGGACAGGGGGCTTACAATGAGCAGTTCTTC.

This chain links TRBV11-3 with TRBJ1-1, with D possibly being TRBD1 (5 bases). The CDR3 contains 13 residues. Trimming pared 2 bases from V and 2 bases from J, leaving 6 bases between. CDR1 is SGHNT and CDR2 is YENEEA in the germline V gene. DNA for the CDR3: TGTGCCAGCAGCTTACAGGGAAACACTGAAGCTTTCTTT. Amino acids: CASSLQGNTEAFF.

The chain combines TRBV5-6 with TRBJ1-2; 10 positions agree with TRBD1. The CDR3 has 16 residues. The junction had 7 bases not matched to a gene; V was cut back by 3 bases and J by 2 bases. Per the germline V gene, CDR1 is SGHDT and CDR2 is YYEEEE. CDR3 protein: CASSSPGQGPNYGYTF. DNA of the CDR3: TGTGCCAGCAGCTCGCCGGGACAGGGGCCGAACTATGGCTACACCTTC.

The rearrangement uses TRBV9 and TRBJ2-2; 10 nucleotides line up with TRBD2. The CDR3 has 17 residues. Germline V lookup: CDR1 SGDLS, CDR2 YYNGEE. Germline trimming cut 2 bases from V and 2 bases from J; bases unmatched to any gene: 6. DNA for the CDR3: TGTGCCAGCAGCGTCGGTAGCGGGGGGTCTAACACCGGGGAGCTGTTTTTT. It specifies CASSVGSGGSNTGELFF.

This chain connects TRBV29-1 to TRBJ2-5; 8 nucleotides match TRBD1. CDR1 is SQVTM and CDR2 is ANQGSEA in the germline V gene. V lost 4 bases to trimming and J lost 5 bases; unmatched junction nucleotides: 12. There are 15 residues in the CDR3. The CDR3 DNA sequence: TGCAGCGTTGGGGGGCAGGGGGCAGGGAGGGAGACCCAGTACTTC. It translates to CSVGGQGAGRETQYF.

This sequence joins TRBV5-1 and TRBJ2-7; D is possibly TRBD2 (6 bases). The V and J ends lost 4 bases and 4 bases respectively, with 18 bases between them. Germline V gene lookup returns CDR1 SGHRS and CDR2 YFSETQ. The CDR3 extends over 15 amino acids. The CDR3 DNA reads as TGCGCCAGCAGCCAGGAGGCCCGGAGGGGTTACGAGCAGTACTTC. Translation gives CASSQEARRGYEQYF.

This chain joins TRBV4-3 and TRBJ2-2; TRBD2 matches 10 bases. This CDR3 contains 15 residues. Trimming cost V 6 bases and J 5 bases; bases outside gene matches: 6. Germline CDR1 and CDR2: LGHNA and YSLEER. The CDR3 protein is CASSNSGGRTGELFF. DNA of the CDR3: TGCGCCAGCAGTAATAGCGGGGGGAGAACCGGGGAGCTGTTTTTT.

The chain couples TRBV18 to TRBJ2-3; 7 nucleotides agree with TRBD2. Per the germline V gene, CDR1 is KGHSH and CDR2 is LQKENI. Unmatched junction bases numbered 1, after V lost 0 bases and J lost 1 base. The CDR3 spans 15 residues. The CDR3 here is CASSPPGGGTDTQYF. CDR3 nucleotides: TGTGCCAGCTCACCACCGGGGGGGGGCACAGATACGCAGTATTTT.

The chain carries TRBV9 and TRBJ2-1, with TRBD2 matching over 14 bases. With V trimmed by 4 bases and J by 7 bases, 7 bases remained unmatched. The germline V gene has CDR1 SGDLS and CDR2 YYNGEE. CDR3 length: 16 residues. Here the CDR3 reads CASSTRLAGGWNEQFF. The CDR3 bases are TGTGCCAGCAGCACCCGACTAGCGGGGGGGTGGAATGAGCAGTTCTTC.

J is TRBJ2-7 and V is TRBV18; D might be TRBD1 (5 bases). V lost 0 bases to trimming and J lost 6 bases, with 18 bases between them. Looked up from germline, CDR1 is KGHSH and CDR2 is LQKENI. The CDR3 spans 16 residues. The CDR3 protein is CASSPPVVLGDSEQYF. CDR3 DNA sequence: TGTGCCAGCTCACCACCGGTAGTTTTAGGGGATAGCGAGCAGTACTTC.

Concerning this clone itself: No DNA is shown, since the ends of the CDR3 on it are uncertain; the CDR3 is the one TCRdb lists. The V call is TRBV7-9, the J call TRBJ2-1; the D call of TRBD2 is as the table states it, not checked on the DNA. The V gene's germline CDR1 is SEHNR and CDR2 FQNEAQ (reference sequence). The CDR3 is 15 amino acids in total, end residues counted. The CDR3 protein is CASSLGTVAGGTKFF.

Here the CDR3 reads CASLRTDSNTGELFF. DNA for the CDR3: TGTGCCAGCTTAAGGACAGATTCAAACACCGGGGAGCTGTTTTTT. This chain uses TRBV2 with TRBJ2-2, with D perhaps matching TRBD1 (6 bases). Germline values: CDR1 SNHLY, CDR2 FYNNEI. The CDR3 sequence is 15 residues long. V lost 8 bases and J 2 bases, leaving 15 bases between the germline ends.

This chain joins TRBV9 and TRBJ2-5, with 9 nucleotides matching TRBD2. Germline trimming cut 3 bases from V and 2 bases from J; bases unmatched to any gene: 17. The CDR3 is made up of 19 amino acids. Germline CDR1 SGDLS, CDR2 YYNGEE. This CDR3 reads CASSARGPLAGFGQETQYF. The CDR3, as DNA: TGTGCCAGCAGCGCCCGAGGTCCACTAGCGGGCTTTGGACAAGAGACCCAGTACTTC. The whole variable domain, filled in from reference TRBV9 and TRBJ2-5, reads DSGVTQTPKHLITATGQRVTLRCSPRSGDLSVYWYQQSLDQGLQFLIQYYNGEERAKGNILERFSAQQFPDLHSELNLSSLELGDSALYFCASSARGPLAGFGQETQYFGPGTRLLVL.

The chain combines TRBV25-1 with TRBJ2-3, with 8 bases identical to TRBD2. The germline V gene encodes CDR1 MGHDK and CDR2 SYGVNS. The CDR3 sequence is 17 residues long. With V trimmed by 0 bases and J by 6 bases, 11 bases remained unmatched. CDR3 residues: CASSEYHGGVRMDTQYF. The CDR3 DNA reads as TGTGCCAGCAGTGAATATCACGGGGGGGTGAGGATGGATACGCAGTATTTT. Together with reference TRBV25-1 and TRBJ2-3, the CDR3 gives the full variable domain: EADIYQTPRYLVIGTGKKITLECSQTMGHDKMYWYQQDPGMELHLIHYSYGVNSTEKGDLSSESTVSRIRTEHFPLTLESARPSHTSQYLCASSEYHGGVRMDTQYFGPGTRLTVL.

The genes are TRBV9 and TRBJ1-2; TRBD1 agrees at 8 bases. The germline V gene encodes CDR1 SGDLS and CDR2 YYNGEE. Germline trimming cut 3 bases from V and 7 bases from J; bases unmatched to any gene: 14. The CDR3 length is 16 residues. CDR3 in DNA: TGTGCCAGCAGCGCAAGATGGACAGGGCTGGTGGGTGGCTACACCTTC. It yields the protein CASSARWTGLVGGYTF.

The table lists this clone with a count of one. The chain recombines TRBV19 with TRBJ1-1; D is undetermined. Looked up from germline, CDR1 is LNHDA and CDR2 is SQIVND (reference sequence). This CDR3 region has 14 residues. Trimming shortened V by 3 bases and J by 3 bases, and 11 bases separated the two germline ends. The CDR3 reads CASSIGQYYTEAFF. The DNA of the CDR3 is TGTGCCAGTAGTATTGGGCAGTACTACACTGAAGCTTTCTTT.

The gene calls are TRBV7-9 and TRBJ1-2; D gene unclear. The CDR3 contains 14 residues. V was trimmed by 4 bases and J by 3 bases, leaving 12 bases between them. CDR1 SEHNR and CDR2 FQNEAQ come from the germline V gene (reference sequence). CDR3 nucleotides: TGTGCCAGCAGCTCCTTCCGGGATCACTATGGCTACACCTTC. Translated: CASSSFRDHYGYTF.